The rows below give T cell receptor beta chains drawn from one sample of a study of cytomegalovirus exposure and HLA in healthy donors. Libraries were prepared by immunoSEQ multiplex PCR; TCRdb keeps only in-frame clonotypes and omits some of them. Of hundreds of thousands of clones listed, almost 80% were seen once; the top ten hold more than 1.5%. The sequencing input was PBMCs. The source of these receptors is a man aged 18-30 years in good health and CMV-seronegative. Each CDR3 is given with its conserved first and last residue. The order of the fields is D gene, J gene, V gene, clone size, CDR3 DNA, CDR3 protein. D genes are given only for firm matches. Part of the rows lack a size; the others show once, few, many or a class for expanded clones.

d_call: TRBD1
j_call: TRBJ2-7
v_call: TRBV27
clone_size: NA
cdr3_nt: TGTGCCAGCAGTTATGCGGGACAGGAGGACTACGAGCAGTACTTC
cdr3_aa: CASSYAGQEDYEQYF

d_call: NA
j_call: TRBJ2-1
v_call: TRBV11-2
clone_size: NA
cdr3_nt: TGTGCCAGCAGCCCGAGCGGGCCGGGGTACAATGAGCAGTTCTTC
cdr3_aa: CASSPSGPGYNEQFF

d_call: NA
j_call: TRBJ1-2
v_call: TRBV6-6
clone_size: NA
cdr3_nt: TGTGCCAGCAGCCCACTTCGCGGGACGGGTCTCTTC
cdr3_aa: CASSPLRGTGLF

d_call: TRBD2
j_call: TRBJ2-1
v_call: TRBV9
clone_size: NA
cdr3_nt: TGTGCCAGCAGCGTAGGTGGACTAGCGGGAGAGGTGTTCTTC
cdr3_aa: CASSVGGLAGEVFF

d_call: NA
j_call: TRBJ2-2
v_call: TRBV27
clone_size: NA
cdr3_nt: TGTGCCAGCAGTTCCGTATGGTCAGAGGCGAACACCGGGGAGCTGTTTTTT
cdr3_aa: CASSSVWSEANTGELFF

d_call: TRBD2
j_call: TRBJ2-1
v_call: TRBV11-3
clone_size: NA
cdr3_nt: TGTGCCAGCAGCCGATTATCCGGGGGGACCCACTGGGAGCAGTTCTTC
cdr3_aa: CASSRLSGGTHWEQFF

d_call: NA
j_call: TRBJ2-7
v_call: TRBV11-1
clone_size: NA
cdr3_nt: TGTGCCAGCAGCTTCCGACGGGAGCACTACGAGCAGTACTTC
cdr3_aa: CASSFRREHYEQYF

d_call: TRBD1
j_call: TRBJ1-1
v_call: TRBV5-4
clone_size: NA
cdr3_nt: TGTGCCAGCAGCTTGGTTCGGACAGGGAATACTGAAGCTTTCTTT
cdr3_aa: CASSLVRTGNTEAFF

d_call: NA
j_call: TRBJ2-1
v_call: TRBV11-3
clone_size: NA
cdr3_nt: TGTGCCAGCAGCTTATCGAGGGATGAGCAGTTCTTC
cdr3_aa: CASSLSRDEQFF

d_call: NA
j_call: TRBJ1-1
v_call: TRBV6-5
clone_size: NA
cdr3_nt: TGTGCCAGCAGTTCCGCGCCCGGGACAGAAGCTTTCTTT
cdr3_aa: CASSSAPGTEAFF

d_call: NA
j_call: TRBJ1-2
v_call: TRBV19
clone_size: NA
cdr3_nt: TGTGCCAGTAGTATAGCTCCACAGCTCTATGGCTACACCTTC
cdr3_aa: CASSIAPQLYGYTF

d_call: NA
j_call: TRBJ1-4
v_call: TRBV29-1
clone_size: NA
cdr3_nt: TGCAGCGCCCTGACTTTGGGTGGTGAAAAACTGTTTTTT
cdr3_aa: CSALTLGGEKLFF

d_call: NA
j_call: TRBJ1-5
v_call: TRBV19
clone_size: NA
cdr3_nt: TGTGCCAGTAGTATCGACGACAGGTCGGGACAGCCCCAGCATTTT
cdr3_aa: CASSIDDRSGQPQHF

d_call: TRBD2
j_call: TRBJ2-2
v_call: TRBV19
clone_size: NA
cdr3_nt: TGTGCCAGTAGTATAGGGCGGCTAGCGGGCGCCACCGGGGAGCTGTTTTTT
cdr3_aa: CASSIGRLAGATGELFF

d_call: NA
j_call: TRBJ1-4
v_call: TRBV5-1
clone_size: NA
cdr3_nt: TGCGCCAGCAGCCCGGGGGGGTTGGATGAAAAACTGTTTTTT
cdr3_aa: CASSPGGLDEKLFF

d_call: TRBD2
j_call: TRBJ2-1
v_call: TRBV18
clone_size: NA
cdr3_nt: TGTGCCAGCTCAAAAGACGGCGGGAGAGGGGACAATGAGCAGTTCTTC
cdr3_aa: CASSKDGGRGDNEQFF

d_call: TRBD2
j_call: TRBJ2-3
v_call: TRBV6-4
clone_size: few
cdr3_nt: TGTGCCAGCAGTGACGTAGCGGGGGGGCCAGATACGCAGTATTTT
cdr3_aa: CASSDVAGGPDTQYF

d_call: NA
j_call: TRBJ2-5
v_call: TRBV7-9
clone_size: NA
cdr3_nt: TGTGCCAGCAGCTTCGGGACTTTAACAGAGACCCAGTACTTC
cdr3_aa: CASSFGTLTETQYF

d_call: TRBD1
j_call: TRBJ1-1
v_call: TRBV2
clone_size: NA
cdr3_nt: TGTGCCAGCAGTAAACGGACAGGGGGTTCGAACACTGAAGCTTTCTTT
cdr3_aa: CASSKRTGGSNTEAFF

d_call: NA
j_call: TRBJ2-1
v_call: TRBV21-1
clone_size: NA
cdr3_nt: TGTGCCAGCAGCAAAGGACAGGGTCCAATCTACAATGAGCAGTTCTTC
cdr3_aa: CASSKGQGPIYNEQFF

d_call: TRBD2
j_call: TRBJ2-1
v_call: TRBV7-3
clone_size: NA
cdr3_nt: TGTGCCAGCAACCGACTAGCGGGAGACCATGAGCAGTTCTTC
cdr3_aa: CASNRLAGDHEQFF

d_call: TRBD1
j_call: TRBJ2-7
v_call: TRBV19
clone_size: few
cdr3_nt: TGTGCCAGTCGAAAAGGGACAGTTCCCTACGAGCAGTACTTC
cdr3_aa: CASRKGTVPYEQYF

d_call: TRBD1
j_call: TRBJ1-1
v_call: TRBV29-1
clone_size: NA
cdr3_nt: TGCAGCGCCGGGACAGGGGGGAACACTGAAGCTTTCTTT
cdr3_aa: CSAGTGGNTEAFF

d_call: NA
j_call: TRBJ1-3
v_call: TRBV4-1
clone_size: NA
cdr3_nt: TGCGCCAGCAGCCCCGGGCAGGGGATACAAGGAAACACCATATATTTT
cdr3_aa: CASSPGQGIQGNTIYF

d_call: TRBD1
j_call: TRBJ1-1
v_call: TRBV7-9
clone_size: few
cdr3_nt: TGTGCCAGCAGCCCACCACAGGGGGCTTTCACTGAAGCTTTCTTT
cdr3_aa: CASSPPQGAFTEAFF

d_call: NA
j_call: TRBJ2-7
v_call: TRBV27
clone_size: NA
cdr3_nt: TGTGCCAGCAGTTTATCCCCTAGCTACGAGCAGTACTTC
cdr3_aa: CASSLSPSYEQYF

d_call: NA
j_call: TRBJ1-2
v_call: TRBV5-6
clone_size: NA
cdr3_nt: TGTGCCAGCAGCCCTATAGGAGAGGCCTATGGCTACACCTTC
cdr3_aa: CASSPIGEAYGYTF

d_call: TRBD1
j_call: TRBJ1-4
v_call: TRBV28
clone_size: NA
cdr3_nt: TGTGCCAGCAGTTTAAGACAGGGTGGTAATGAAAAACTGTTTTTT
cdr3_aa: CASSLRQGGNEKLFF

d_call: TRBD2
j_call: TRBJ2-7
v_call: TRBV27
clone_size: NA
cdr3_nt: TGTGCCAGCAGTTGGGGGGGCTACGAGCAGTACTTC
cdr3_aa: CASSWGGYEQYF

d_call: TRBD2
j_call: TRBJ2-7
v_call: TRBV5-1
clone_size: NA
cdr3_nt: TGCGCCAGCAGCCCAGGGACTAGCTCCTACGAGCAGTACTTC
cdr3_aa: CASSPGTSSYEQYF

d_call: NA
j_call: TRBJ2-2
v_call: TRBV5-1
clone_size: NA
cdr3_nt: TGCGCCAGCAGCTTCCTCGCGAACACCGGGGAGCTGTTTTTT
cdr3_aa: CASSFLANTGELFF

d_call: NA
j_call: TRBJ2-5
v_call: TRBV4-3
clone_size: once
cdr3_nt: TGCGCCAGCAGCCAAACCGGGGGGCGGCGAGAGACCCAGTACTTC
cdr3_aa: CASSQTGGRRETQYF